This T cell receptor (beta chain) was sequenced for a study of beta chain features in type 1 diabetes. Trimming took 0 bases from V and 5 from J; bases not matched to a gene: 10. Germline V gene lookup returns CDR1 LGHNA and CDR2 YNFKEQ. The CDR3 is 18 residues long. Expressed TCRB transcripts were sequenced because the isolated RNA had all been reverse transcribed beforehand. Assay: immunoSEQ multiplex PCR; the TCRdb copy retains only in-frame clones and omits some. This repertoire shows under 400,000 clones, about 12% found once; its top ten account for 0.017%. The study's findings and limits: VDJ junctions in type 1 diabetes patients carried more deletions and fewer insertions.

About this clone itself: Its target is not known.

The sequence was collected from a young man in good health. Specimen: naive CD4+ T cells from blood. V usage is TRBV4-2 and J usage is TRBJ2-1; 10 bases are shared with TRBD2. The CDR3: CASSQDPRAAGGNNEQFF. The CDR3 coding sequence is TGTGCCAGCAGCCAAGATCCTAGGGCAGCGGGGGGGAACAATGAGCAGTTCTTC.